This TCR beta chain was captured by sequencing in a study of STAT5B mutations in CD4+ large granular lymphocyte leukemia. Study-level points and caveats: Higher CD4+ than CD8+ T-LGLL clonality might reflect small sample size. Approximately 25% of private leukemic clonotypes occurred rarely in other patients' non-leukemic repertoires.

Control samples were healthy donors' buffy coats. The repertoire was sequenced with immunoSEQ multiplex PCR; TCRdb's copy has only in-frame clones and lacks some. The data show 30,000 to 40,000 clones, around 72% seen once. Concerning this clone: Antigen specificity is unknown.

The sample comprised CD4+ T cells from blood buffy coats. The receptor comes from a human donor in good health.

The CDR3 coding sequence is TGCGCCAGCAGCTTGGGGCAGGCCCAGGGCTACACCTTC. Translating gives CASSLGQAQGYTF. The chain couples TRBV5-1 to TRBJ1-2; no clear D gene. Germline CDR1 is SGHRS and CDR2 is YFSETQ. CDR3 size: 13 residues. Trimming took 0 bases from V and 8 from J, leaving 11 bases between them.